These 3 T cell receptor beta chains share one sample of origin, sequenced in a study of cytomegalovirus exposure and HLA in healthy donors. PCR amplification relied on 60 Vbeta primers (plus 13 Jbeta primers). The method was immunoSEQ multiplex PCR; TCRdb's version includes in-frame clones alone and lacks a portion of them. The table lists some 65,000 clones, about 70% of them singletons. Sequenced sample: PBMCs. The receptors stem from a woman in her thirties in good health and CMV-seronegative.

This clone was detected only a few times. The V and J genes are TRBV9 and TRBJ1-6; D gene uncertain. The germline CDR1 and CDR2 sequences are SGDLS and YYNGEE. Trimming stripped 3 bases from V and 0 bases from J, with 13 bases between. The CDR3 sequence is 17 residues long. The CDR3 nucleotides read TGTGCCAGCAGCGCGGCAGCGACCAACTCCTATAATTCACCCCTCCACTTT. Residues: CASSAAATNSYNSPLHF.

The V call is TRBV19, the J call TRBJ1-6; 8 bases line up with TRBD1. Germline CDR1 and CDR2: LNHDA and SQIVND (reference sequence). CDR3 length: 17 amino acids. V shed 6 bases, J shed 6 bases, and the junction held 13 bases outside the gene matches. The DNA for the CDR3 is TGTGCCAGTAGGCAAGCACCCGGACAGGGTCGTAATTCACCCCTCCACTTT. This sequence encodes CASRQAPGQGRNSPLHF.

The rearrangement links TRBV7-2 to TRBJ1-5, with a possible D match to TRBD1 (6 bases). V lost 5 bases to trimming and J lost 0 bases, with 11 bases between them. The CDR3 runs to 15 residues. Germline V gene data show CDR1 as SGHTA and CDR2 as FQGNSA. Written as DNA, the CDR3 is TGTGCCAGCAGCCAGACAGGTTATAGCAATCAGCCCCAGCATTTT. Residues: CASSQTGYSNQPQHF. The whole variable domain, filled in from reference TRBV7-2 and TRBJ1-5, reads GAGVSQSPSNKVTEKGKDVELRCDPISGHTALYWYRQSLGQGLEFLIYFQGNSAPDKSGLPSDRFSAERTGGSVSTLTIQRTQQEDSAVYLCASSQTGYSNQPQHFGDGTRLSIL.